The clone carrying this T cell receptor beta chain was recorded at least ten times. Germline assignment: CDR1 MNHEY and CDR2 SVGEGT. The CDR3 runs 16 residues. V was clipped by 7 bases and J by 2 bases; unmatched bases: 9. This entry is derived from a study of T cells in Graves' hyperthyroidism and ophthalmopathy. TCR beta CDR3 regions were amplified from RNA. Primed by the HTBI set, a first-round RT-PCR was run on the TCR CDR3. Each CDR3 protein is one row after TCRdb ran MiXCR on the multiplex PCR reads. The data hold fewer than 600,000 distinct CDR3 sequences, with roughly an eighth observed a single time. Diagnoses were made from clinical symptoms, serum measures (thyroxine and TRAb), thyroid ultrasound and orbital computed tomography.

This receptor was obtained from a woman under 30 with Graves' hyperthyroidism. Material: blood. The J gene is TRBJ2-1, the V gene TRBV6-2 or TRBV6-3; TRBD2 aligns across 9 bases. CDR3 coding DNA: TGTGCCAGCACTGCCTCCCGGACTAGCGCCTACAATGAGCAGTTCTTC. Translated, it gives CASTASRTSAYNEQFF.